This T cell receptor beta chain was captured in a study of shared clonotypes between healthy human individuals. Study context: Plates per donor: three CD4 naive, three CD4 memory, two CD8 naive, one CD8 memory.

CD45RO negativity and positive selection for CCR7 defined naive CD8 cells, a population that excluded terminally differentiated effector memory CD45RA+ cells. Assay used: immunoSEQ multiplex PCR; TCRdb lists only in-frame clones, some missing. The sample contains about 2.2 million clones, roughly 95% of which appear only once. The ends were cut back, 3 bases at V and 5 bases at J, with 10 bases in the middle. This CDR3 has 14 residues. Germline V gene lookup returns CDR1 SNHLY and CDR2 FYNNEI. The chain recombines TRBV2 with TRBJ1-4; D call uncertain. The sample was naive CD8+ T cells from PBMCs. This TCR came from a man younger than 30 in good health. Some clones in this sample may be carry-over from other donors' samples. The CDR3 nucleotides are TGTGCCAGCAGTGAGCGGCAGCTAAATGAAAAACTGTTTTTT. It codes for CASSERQLNEKLFF.